This is a list of T cell receptor beta chains from one sample in a study of blood T cell repertoires in COVID-19. Here immunoSEQ multiplex PCR was the method, and the copy in TCRdb shows in-frame clones only, minus some. The sample has a few hundred thousand clones, approximately 90% seen once. Sequencing was done on a sample of peripheral blood. The receptors shown here come from a woman between 50 and 59 years old with COVID-19, enrolled during active disease. CDR3s include the opening cysteine and the closing phenylalanine or tryptophan.

len,v_gene,j_gene,CDR3aa
14,TRBV7-6,TRBJ1-6,CASSFDRVGSPLHF
15,TRBV5-1,TRBJ2-3,CASSSSGQATDTQYF
14,TRBV28,TRBJ1-1,CASSSRRRNTEAFF
15,TRBV2,TRBJ1-6,CASSSWGRRNSPLHF
15,TRBV5-8,TRBJ2-5,CASSLRVAGAETQYF
15,TRBV9,TRBJ1-2,CASSVEARANYGYTF
16,TRBV6-4,TRBJ1-2,CASSESWGDSPYGYTF
14,TRBV30,TRBJ2-3,CAWRFSGHSDTQYF
14,TRBV5-1,TRBJ2-5,CASSLASGQETQYF
14,TRBV6-5,TRBJ1-5,CASSDTGAYQPQHF
13,TRBV6-6,TRBJ1-2,CASSQDRVDGYTF
12,TRBV27,TRBJ2-7,CATSGGAYEQYF
14,TRBV6-5,TRBJ1-6,CASSHRAREAPLHF
14,TRBV5-6,TRBJ1-1,CASSAAGTDTEAFF
12,TRBV11-2,TRBJ1-1,CASSLEYTEAFF
14,TRBV28,TRBJ1-1,CASSLMRAGTEAFF
14,TRBV7-3,TRBJ1-6,CASSLSGQGGPLHF
14,TRBV30,TRBJ2-3,CAWREGPSTDTQYF
13,TRBV28,TRBJ1-2,CASSLGANYGYTF
14,TRBV5-1,TRBJ1-2,CASRKTGGAEGYTF
12,TRBV12-3/TRBV12-4,TRBJ1-6,CASTLGRGALHF
13,TRBV19,TRBJ1-1,CASIQRGNTEAFF
16,TRBV7-8,TRBJ1-2,CASSLLPSRRNYGYTF
14,TRBV5-1,TRBJ2-3,CASSLAGGTDTQYF
15,TRBV3-1/TRBV3-2,TRBJ1-5,CASSQSSDGRRPQHF
17,TRBV4-1,TRBJ1-1,CASSQVGTVHQDTEAFF
17,TRBV4-1,TRBJ2-1,CASSQGDGGALEGEQFF
14,TRBV2,TRBJ1-1,CASIRRFLNTEAFF
12,TRBV3-1/TRBV3-2,TRBJ1-1,CASSEGGVGAFF